The clone carrying this TCR beta chain is a singleton in its sample. Its target is not known. This sample is part of a study of cytomegalovirus exposure and HLA in healthy donors. The study, taken as a whole, reports: A later analysis, which compared TCR beta chains of equal frequency, found the HLA-associated ones more clonally expanded.

The PCR made use of 60 Vbeta and 13 Jbeta primers. Only in-frame clones appear in the TCRdb table, and some are missing; sequencing was by immunoSEQ multiplex PCR. The sample holds roughly 240,000 clones, about 77% seen once. V lost 6 bases and J lost 2; bases outside the gene matches: 8. Germline V gene data show CDR1 as SGHAT and CDR2 as FQNNGV. CDR3 length equals 17 residues. This TCR came from a boy younger than 18 in good health and CMV-seronegative. This sequence joins TRBV11-2 and TRBJ2-1, with 12 bases lining up with TRBD2. Material: PBMCs. The CDR3: CASSYPSGGAAYNEQFF. As DNA, the CDR3 is TGTGCCAGCAGTTACCCTAGCGGGGGGGCCGCCTACAATGAGCAGTTCTTC.